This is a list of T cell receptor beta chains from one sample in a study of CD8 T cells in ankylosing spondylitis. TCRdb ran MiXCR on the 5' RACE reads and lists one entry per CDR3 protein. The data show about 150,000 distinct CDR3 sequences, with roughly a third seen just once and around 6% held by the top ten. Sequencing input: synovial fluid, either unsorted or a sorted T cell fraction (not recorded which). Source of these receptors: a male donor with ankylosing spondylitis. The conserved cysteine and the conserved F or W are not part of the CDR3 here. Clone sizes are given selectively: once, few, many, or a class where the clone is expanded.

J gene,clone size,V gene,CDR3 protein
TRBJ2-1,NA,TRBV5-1,ASSWRGGGATNEQF
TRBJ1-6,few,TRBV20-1,SARTGQTNSPLH
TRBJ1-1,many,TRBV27,ASSPLPGNTEAF
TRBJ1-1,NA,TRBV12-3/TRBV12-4,ASSLEGGRAEAF
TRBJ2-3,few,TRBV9,ASSEGFLSTDTQY
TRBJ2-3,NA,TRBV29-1,SVTGLAGTDTQY
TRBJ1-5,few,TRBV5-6,ASSFLDQPQH
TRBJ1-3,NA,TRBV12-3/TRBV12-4,ASAPEGRNTIY
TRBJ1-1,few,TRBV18,ASSPGMWAMNTEAF
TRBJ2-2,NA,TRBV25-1,ASSDSSLNTGELF
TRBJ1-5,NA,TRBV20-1,SARGGIENQPQH
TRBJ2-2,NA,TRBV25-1,ASSDLERNTGELF
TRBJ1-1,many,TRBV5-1,ASSLTVDTEAF
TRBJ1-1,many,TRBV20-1,SATGVTEAF
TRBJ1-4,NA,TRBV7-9,ASSLLGLFATNEKLF
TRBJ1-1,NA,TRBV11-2,ASSLLTNPGTEAF